This T cell receptor beta chain was sequenced during a study of blood T cell repertoires in COVID-19. Whole-study context: Sites across the United States, Italy and Spain contributed samples from acute and convalescent COVID-19. PBMCs, B-cell-depleted T cells, or T cells were the source of the cDNA or gDNA that made up the material.

Germline V gene data show CDR1 as LGHDT and CDR2 as YNNKEL (reference sequence). This CDR3 is 16 amino acids long. V was pared by 6 bases and J by 4 bases, with 7 bases of the junction left unmatched. Assay used: immunoSEQ multiplex PCR; TCRdb lists only in-frame clones, some missing. The sample comprises more than 350,000 clones, roughly 84% of which are singletons, and 1.4% to 1.5% rests with the top ten. Participant-given clinical history determined each cohort assignment. This sequence was found in a woman between 18 and 30 years old who had been exposed to COVID-19. The chain uses TRBV3-1 (or the pseudogene TRBV3-2) and TRBJ2-2; the match to TRBD2 covers 11 bases. Source material: PBMCs or T cells enriched from blood (not recorded which). CDR3 DNA: TGTGCCAGCAGAGGTCTAGCGGGGGGCCGCACCGGGGAGCTGTTTTTT. Its protein is CASRGLAGGRTGELFF.